This T cell receptor beta chain originates from a study of T cells in Graves' hyperthyroidism and ophthalmopathy. Overall study findings and caveats: From stable hyperthyroidism, ophthalmopathy was set apart by a 13 V-J model.

Concerning this clonotype itself: Its antigen is not identified.

Germline CDR1 reads MDHEN; CDR2 reads SYDVKM. The CDR3 contains 16 residues. J was trimmed by 5 bases and V by 7 bases; bases with no gene match: 8. Regions amplified from RNA transcripts were the TCR beta CDR3 regions. The TCR CDR3 first-round RT-PCR relied on the HTBI primer set. One entry per CDR3 protein results from TCRdb running MiXCR on the multiplex PCR reads. The sample lists about 600,000 distinct CDR3 sequences, approximately 16% occurring once. This receptor was identified in a woman aged 40 to 49 with Graves' ophthalmopathy. Material for sequencing was blood. The chain joins TRBV28 to TRBJ2-1; the match to TRBD2 covers 13 bases. The CDR3 loop is CASTGLGTSGNNEQFF. CDR3 nucleotide sequence: TGTGCCAGCACAGGACTCGGGACTAGCGGGAACAATGAGCAGTTCTTC.